The 5 T cell receptor beta chains given below trace back to one sample, sequenced in a study of long-term antiretroviral therapy in people with HIV. Researchers ran immunoSEQ v3.0 at survey level. Here immunoSEQ multiplex PCR was the method, and the copy in TCRdb shows in-frame clones only, minus some. The sample has tens of thousands of clones; 70% to 90% are singletons. The sample here was unsorted PBMCs, taken 1.8 years before starting antiretroviral therapy. The receptors were gathered from a woman aged 25 to 39 with HIV.

In this sample, this clone turned up a few times. The chain carries TRBV7-9 and TRBJ2-7, with D perhaps TRBD2 (6 bases). Per germline, CDR1 SEHNR and CDR2 FQNEAQ (reference sequence). V shed 0 bases and J shed 7 bases, with 13 bases lying between them. The CDR3 runs 14 residues. CDR3 in DNA: TGTGCCAGCAGCTTAGCCGGCGGTCGGGGGGAGCAGTACGTC. Encoded protein: CASSLAGGRGEQYV.

This chain connects TRBV4-1 to TRBJ2-2, with TRBD2 as a possible D gene (6 bases). Germline V gene data show CDR1 as MGHRA and CDR2 as YSYEKL. The CDR3 runs 15 residues. V dropped 4 bases and J dropped 6 bases, with 15 bases sitting between them. DNA for the CDR3: TGCGCCAGCAGCCTCATTAACCCGGGGGCCGGGGAGCTGTTTTTT. Translated, it gives CASSLINPGAGELFF.

The chain is built from TRBV4-1 and TRBJ1-1; no definite D call. The germline V gene has CDR1 MGHRA and CDR2 YSYEKL. CDR3 size: 15 residues. The germline V and J ends were trimmed by 0 bases and 0 bases, with 8 bases remaining between them. The DNA for the CDR3 is TGCGCCAGCAGCCAAGAGATGTTTATGAACACTGAAGCTTTCTTT. Translated, it gives CASSQEMFMNTEAFF.

The V call is TRBV19, the J call TRBJ1-2, with TRBD1 identical over 8 bases. The CDR3 length is 13 residues. Germline V gene lookup returns CDR1 LNHDA and CDR2 SQIVND (reference sequence). V was clipped by 6 bases and J by 6 bases; unmatched bases: 6. The CDR3 loop is CASRRQGWDGYTF. The CDR3 region has the DNA TGTGCCAGTAGGAGACAGGGGTGGGATGGCTACACCTTC.

The rearrangement uses TRBV11-1 and TRBJ2-3; D might be TRBD1 (6 bases). Germline V gene data show CDR1 as SGHAT and CDR2 as FQDESV (reference sequence). This CDR3 spans 15 amino acids. Trimming took off 5 bases at V and 2 bases at J, with 14 bases between the two ends. The CDR3 DNA follows: TGTGCCAGCAGCCTCAGGGGATCTCCCACAGATACGCAGTATTTT. Translating it yields CASSLRGSPTDTQYF.